There are many counts of the clone carrying this T cell receptor (beta chain). Antigen unknown. TCRdb passed the multiplex PCR reads through MiXCR, listing each CDR3 protein once. This table holds roughly 110,000 distinct CDR3 sequences, around 30% found once. This CDR3 contains 14 residues. V lost 6 bases and J lost 3; bases outside the gene matches: 11. Germline V gene lookup returns CDR1 DFQATT and CDR2 SNEGSKA (reference sequence). The lymph nodes were axillary draining lymph nodes from breast cancer patients. This entry belongs to a study of breast tumors, draining lymph nodes, adjacent tissues. Points from the study as a whole: Tumor and nontumor repertoires were significantly more similar in luminal-like than in basal-like breast cancer. Tumors had less TCR diversity than lymph nodes, more than nontumor tissue. Data fit most tumor T cells coming from lymph node, expanding in tumor.

Specimen: axillary lymph node tissue. This sequence joins TRBV20-1 and TRBJ2-7; 7 bases line up with TRBD1. The receptor was isolated from a female donor with breast cancer. Some clones in this sample may be carry-over from other donors' samples. CDR3 DNA: TGCAGTGCCAAGACAGGGTTAAGCGGCTACGAGCAGTACTTC. This encodes CSAKTGLSGYEQYF.